This is a list of T cell receptor beta chains from one sample in a study of CD8 T cells in Susac syndrome. TCRdb processed the immunoSEQ multiplex PCR reads anew with MiXCR; each CDR3 protein has one entry. The repertoire holds 95,000 to 150,000 distinct CDR3 sequences, with 85% to 95% as singletons. Sequencing input: CD8+ T cells from PBMCs. The receptors here all came from a human donor with Susac syndrome. Both conserved end residues are part of each CDR3. The D gene is left open where the match is weak. Size is stated for part of the rows, as once, few or many counts, or as a class when the clone is expanded.

D | J | V | size | DNA | CDR3
. | TRBJ2-6 | TRBV6-5 | . | TGTGCCAGCAGTTACTCGGGAACTGGGGCCAACGTCCTGACTTTC | CASSYSGTGANVLTF
. | TRBJ2-5 | TRBV7-2 | . | TGTGCCAGCAGCTTAGTTCCGCGACTAGTGGAGACCCAGTACTTC | CASSLVPRLVETQYF
. | TRBJ2-5 | TRBV19 | few | TGTGCCAGTAGTATCTCTGGGCTTTTGGGGGAGACCCAGTACTTC | CASSISGLLGETQYF
TRBD1 | TRBJ2-7 | TRBV2 | . | TGTGCCAGCAGTGGGACAGGGATCAACTACGAGCAGTACTTC | CASSGTGINYEQYF
TRBD2 | TRBJ2-2 | TRBV12-3/TRBV12-4 | . | TGTGCCAGCAGTTTAGGACTAGCGGGGGGCCCTGTCGGGGAGCTGTTTTTT | CASSLGLAGGPVGELFF
. | TRBJ2-1 | TRBV3-1 | . | TGTGCCAGCAGCCAAGATAGGGGCAGAACCTACAATGAGCAGTTCTTC | CASSQDRGRTYNEQFF
. | TRBJ2-3 | TRBV18 | . | TGTGCCAGCTCACCCCTACTCCGGACCGGAGGCACAGATACGCAGTATTTT | CASSPLLRTGGTDTQYF
. | TRBJ2-1 | TRBV5-1 | . | TGCGCCAGCAGCTTGGCCCAGGGGCAACAAAATGAGCAGTTCTTC | CASSLAQGQQNEQFF
. | TRBJ1-4 | TRBV29-1 | . | TGCAGCGGTAAAGCCGGTGTTGGTGAAAAACTGTTTTTT | CSGKAGVGEKLFF
. | TRBJ2-7 | TRBV29-1 | . | TGCAGCGTTGTCACCTCCAGGGCGTACGAGCAGTACTTC | CSVVTSRAYEQYF
. | TRBJ1-2 | TRBV27 | . | TGTGCCAGCAGTTTATCGCGACGGGGGGCTGATGGCTACACCTTC | CASSLSRRGADGYTF
. | TRBJ2-2 | TRBV19 | . | TGTGCCAGTAGTATAGGGTTCGGGGAGCTGTTTTTT | CASSIGFGELFF
. | TRBJ2-7 | TRBV3-1 | . | TGTGCCAGCAGCCAAGAGTTAGGGCTCGGCTACGAGCAGTACTTC | CASSQELGLGYEQYF
. | TRBJ2-1 | TRBV6-5 | . | TGTGCCAGCAGTTACAGTCCGACGGGTGAGCAGTTCTTC | CASSYSPTGEQFF
TRBD1 | TRBJ1-2 | TRBV7-9 | once | TGTGCCAGCAGCTTCGGCCAGGGGGCTGGTGGCTACACCTTC | CASSFGQGAGGYTF
. | TRBJ2-3 | TRBV4-1 | . | TGCGCCAGCAGCCAAGAGTGGGGATCCACAGATACGCAGTATTTT | CASSQEWGSTDTQYF
. | TRBJ2-2 | TRBV12-3/TRBV12-4 | . | TGTGCCAGCGGCAGGGGGGAGCTGTTTTTT | CASGRGELFF
TRBD1 | TRBJ2-1 | TRBV19 | . | TGTGCCAGTAGTACCGGACAGGTCTACAATGAGCAGTTCTTC | CASSTGQVYNEQFF
. | TRBJ2-5 | TRBV13 | once | TGTGCCAGCACAGGGCGGGGAGAGACCCAGTACTTC | CASTGRGETQYF
. | TRBJ2-7 | TRBV16 | . | TGTGCCAGCACCCTCCGGGGAGGCTACGAGCAGTACTTC | CASTLRGGYEQYF
. | TRBJ1-5 | TRBV4-3 | . | TGCGCCAGCAGCCGAATTACAGGGAGCAATCAGCCCCAGCATTTT | CASSRITGSNQPQHF
. | TRBJ1-1 | TRBV20-1 | . | TGCAGTGCTTCTGGCCAAGGGATCGGCACTGAAGCTTTCTTT | CSASGQGIGTEAFF
TRBD1 | TRBJ2-2 | TRBV4-1 | . | TGCGCCAGCAGCTACTATGGACAGGGCGGGGAGCTGTTTTTT | CASSYYGQGGELFF
. | TRBJ1-2 | TRBV9 | . | TGTGCCAGCAGCGTAGAGGACTATGGCTACACCTTC | CASSVEDYGYTF
. | TRBJ2-5 | TRBV6-5 | . | TGTGCCAGCAGCCCCGGACCGCGACAAGAGACCCAGTACTTC | CASSPGPRQETQYF
TRBD1 | TRBJ2-5 | TRBV27 | . | TGTGCCAGCAGTTCCCTACAGACAGGGTGGACTCAAGAGACCCAGTACTTC | CASSSLQTGWTQETQYF
. | TRBJ1-5 | TRBV28 | . | TGTGCCAGCACCACCCGGGAAGGCAATCAGCCCCAGCATTTT | CASTTREGNQPQHF
. | TRBJ1-5 | TRBV20-1 | . | TGCAGTGCAGGCGTTGGGCCCCAGCATTTT | CSAGVGPQHF
. | TRBJ2-7 | TRBV19 | . | TGTGCCAGTAGTATTTCCGACAGCTACGAGCAGTACTTC | CASSISDSYEQYF
TRBD2 | TRBJ2-4 | TRBV3-1 | . | TGTGCCAGCAGCCAAATCAGCGGGGGGTCCAAAAACATTCAGTACTTC | CASSQISGGSKNIQYF
. | TRBJ2-3 | TRBV29-1 | . | TGCAGCGTTGAAACAGATACGCAGTATTTT | CSVETDTQYF
. | TRBJ1-2 | TRBV4-1 | . | TGCGCCAGCAGCCAAGTAGGGGACACCGCGGGTGGCTACACCTTC | CASSQVGDTAGGYTF
. | TRBJ2-7 | TRBV7-9 | . | TGTGCCAGCAGCTTAGCGGGGGTCAACGAGCAGTACTTC | CASSLAGVNEQYF